Listed below are T cell receptor beta chains from one sample, sequenced in a study of blood T cell repertoires in COVID-19. Using immunoSEQ multiplex PCR, the repertoire was profiled, and TCRdb retains in-frame clones only, with some absent. The sample records about 60,000 clones, nearly 90% being singletons. The sequenced sample consisted of peripheral blood. Receptor source: a man between 60 and 70 years old with active COVID-19. The CDR3 runs from the conserved cysteine through the conserved F or W. Only part of the rows carry a size: once, few, many, or a class if the clone is expanded.

length	V	size	J	CDR3
15	TRBV5-4	-	TRBJ2-1	CASSLSSGSYNEQFF
15	TRBV7-2	-	TRBJ1-6	CASSLGPGDNSPLHF
16	TRBV5-1	-	TRBJ2-5	CASSFRQGGDQETQYF
15	TRBV2	-	TRBJ2-7	CASSVRWDRNYEQYF
14	TRBV15	-	TRBJ1-1	CATSSGQGASLAFF
12	TRBV12-3/TRBV12-4	once	TRBJ1-1	CASSFRAVEAFF
12	TRBV28	-	TRBJ2-7	CASADRVGEQYF
15	TRBV6-2/TRBV6-3	-	TRBJ2-7	CASSLTGGFSYEQYF
13	TRBV19	-	TRBJ2-1	CASSPLPYNEQFF
15	TRBV4-2	-	TRBJ1-1	CASSQEPGASTEAFF
13	TRBV7-2	-	TRBJ2-1	CASSLVANYEQFF
16	TRBV19	-	TRBJ1-2	CASLREPGPGIYGYTF
14	TRBV7-2	-	TRBJ2-7	CASSLARGMFEQYF
15	TRBV6-6	-	TRBJ1-3	CASSYSTTAGNTIYF
14	TRBV20-1	few	TRBJ2-5	CSASGGRVRETQYF
15	TRBV15	once	TRBJ2-1	CATSRGGVSHNEQFF
13	TRBV5-8	once	TRBJ2-1	CASSLVIYNEQFF
15	TRBV7-7	once	TRBJ2-3	CASSLGTGNTDTQYF
15	TRBV3-1/TRBV3-2	many	TRBJ1-1	CASSMNGGGNTEAFF
16	TRBV7-9	-	TRBJ2-3	CASSPVSGAHTDTQYF
13	TRBV5-1	-	TRBJ2-7	CASSLERGGEQYF
14	TRBV4-3	-	TRBJ1-2	CASSQEGQPGGYTF
11	TRBV7-2	-	TRBJ2-1	CASSLAREQFF
14	TRBV5-8	-	TRBJ2-7	CASSSHRVGPEQYF
16	TRBV19	-	TRBJ2-3	CASSDSGGGSTDTQYF
12	TRBV7-9	-	TRBJ1-2	CASTRGENGYTF
14	TRBV28	-	TRBJ1-4	CACGHLTTNEKLFF
12	TRBV28	-	TRBJ1-5	CASSSGNQPQHF
15	TRBV6-1	-	TRBJ2-5	CASSEDSGGQGTQYF
14	TRBV9	-	TRBJ2-4	CASSEGTSENIQYF
15	TRBV7-9	-	TRBJ2-1	CASSPWVGTTNEQFF
15	TRBV18	once	TRBJ1-1	CASSPPARAGAEAFF
15	TRBV9	-	TRBJ1-2	CASSVEEGDSYGYTF
18	TRBV7-9	-	TRBJ1-1	CASSLEAWQGLGYTEAFF
16	TRBV5-1	-	TRBJ1-2	CASSAAGTVTNYGYTF
15	TRBV5-8	-	TRBJ2-4	CASTPPGTGANIQYF
11	TRBV3-1/TRBV3-2	-	TRBJ2-1	CASSSSGEQFF
16	TRBV30	-	TRBJ2-4	CAWGSGRGLAKNIQYF
15	TRBV9	-	TRBJ1-5	CASSVEGGRGAAQHF
14	TRBV6-5	-	TRBJ1-3	CASTDRDAGNTIYF
14	TRBV27	-	TRBJ1-4	CASSYQGAGEKLFF